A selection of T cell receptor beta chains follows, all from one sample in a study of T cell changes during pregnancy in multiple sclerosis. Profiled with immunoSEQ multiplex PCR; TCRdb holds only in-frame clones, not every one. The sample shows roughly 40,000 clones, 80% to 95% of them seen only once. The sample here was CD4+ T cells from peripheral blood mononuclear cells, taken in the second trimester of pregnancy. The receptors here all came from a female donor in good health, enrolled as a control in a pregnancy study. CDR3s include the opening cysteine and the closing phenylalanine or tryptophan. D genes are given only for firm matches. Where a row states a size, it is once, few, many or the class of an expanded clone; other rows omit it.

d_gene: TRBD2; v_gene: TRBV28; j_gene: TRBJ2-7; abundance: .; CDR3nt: TGTGCCAGCAGTTTAGGGATGACTAGCGGGAAGGTATACGAGCAGTACTTC; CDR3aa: CASSLGMTSGKVYEQYF
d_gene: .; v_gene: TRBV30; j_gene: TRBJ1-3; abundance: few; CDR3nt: TGTGCCTGGAGCGCTACTGGAAACACCATATATTTT; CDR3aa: CAWSATGNTIYF
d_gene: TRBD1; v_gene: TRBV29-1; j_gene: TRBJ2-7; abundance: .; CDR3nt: TGCAGCGTGCGAACGGGACAGGGCTCCTACGAGCAGTACTTC; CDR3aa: CSVRTGQGSYEQYF
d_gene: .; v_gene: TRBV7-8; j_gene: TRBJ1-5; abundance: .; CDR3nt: TGTGCCAGCAGCCGAATGGAGGCTAGCAATCAGCCCCAGCATTTT; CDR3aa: CASSRMEASNQPQHF
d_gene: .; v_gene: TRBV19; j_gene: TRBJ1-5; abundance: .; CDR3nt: TGTGCCAGTAGATCGGGTAGCATCGCGGTCAATCAGCCCCAGCATTTT; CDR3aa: CASRSGSIAVNQPQHF
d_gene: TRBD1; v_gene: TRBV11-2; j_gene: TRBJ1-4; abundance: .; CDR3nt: TGTGCCAGCAGCTCCGGGACAGCTAATGAAAAACTGTTTTTT; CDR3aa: CASSSGTANEKLFF
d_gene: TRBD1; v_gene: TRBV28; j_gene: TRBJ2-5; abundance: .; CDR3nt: TGTGCCAGCCGAGAGGGACAGGGGAAGGAGACCCAGTACTTC; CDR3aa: CASREGQGKETQYF
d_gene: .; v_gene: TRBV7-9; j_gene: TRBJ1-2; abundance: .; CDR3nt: TGTGCCAGCAGCTTAACGGGGGGGAGCGACTATGGCTACACCTTC; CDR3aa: CASSLTGGSDYGYTF
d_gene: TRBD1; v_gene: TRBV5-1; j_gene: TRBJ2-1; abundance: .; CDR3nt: TGCGCCAGCAGCTTGGCGGGACAGGGCGAGGAGCAGTTCTTC; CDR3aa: CASSLAGQGEEQFF
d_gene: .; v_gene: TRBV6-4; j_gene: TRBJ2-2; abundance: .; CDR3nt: TGTGCCAGCAGCCCAACAACAGCGGAGGGCACCGGGGAGCTGTTTTTT; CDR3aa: CASSPTTAEGTGELFF
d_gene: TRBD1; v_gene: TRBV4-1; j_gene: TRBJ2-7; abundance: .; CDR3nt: TGCGCCAGCAGCCCTCGACAGGGGGTACACGAGCAGTACTTC; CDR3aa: CASSPRQGVHEQYF
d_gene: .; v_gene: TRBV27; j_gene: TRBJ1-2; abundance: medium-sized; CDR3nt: TGTGCCAGCAGTTCCCTGACAGGTGCCTGGGGCTACACCTTC; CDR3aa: CASSSLTGAWGYTF
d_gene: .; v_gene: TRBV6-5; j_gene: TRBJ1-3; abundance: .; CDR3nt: TGTGCCAGCAGTTACGACAGACCCTCTGGAAACACCATATATTTT; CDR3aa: CASSYDRPSGNTIYF
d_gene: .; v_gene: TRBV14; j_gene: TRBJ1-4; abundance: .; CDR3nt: TGTGCCAGCAGCCGGACCGGGACCCGGCGGGGAAAACTGTTTTTT; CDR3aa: CASSRTGTRRGKLFF
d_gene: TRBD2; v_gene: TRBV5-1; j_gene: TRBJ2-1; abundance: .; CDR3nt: TGCGCCAGCAGCTCGCCTAGCGGCTACAATGAGCAGTTCTTC; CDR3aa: CASSSPSGYNEQFF
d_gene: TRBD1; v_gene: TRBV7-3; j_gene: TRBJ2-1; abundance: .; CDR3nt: TGTGCCAGCAGCTATGCACAGGGGGCGAACAATGAGCAGTTCTTC; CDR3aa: CASSYAQGANNEQFF
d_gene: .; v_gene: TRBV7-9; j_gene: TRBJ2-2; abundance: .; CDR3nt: TGTGCCAGCAGCTCCCATGGGGAGGACACCGGGGAGCTGTTTTTT; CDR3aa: CASSSHGEDTGELFF
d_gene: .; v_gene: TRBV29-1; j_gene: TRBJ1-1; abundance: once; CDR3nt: TGCAGCGTTCTCGCTCGAACAGGGAACACTGAAGCTTTCTTT; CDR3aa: CSVLARTGNTEAFF
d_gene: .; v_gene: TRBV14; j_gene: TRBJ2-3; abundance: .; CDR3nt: TGTGCCAGCAGCATCGGGGTCGCGAAAGATACGCAGTATTTT; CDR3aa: CASSIGVAKDTQYF
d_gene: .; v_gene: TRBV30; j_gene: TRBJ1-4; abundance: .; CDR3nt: TGTGCCTGGAGTGTAGGACAGCCTAATGAAAAACTGTTTTTT; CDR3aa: CAWSVGQPNEKLFF
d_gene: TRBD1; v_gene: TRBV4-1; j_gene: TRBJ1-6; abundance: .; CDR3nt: TGCGCCAGCACCACGGGAGGACAGGGAGGGAATTCACCCCTCCACTTT; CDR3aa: CASTTGGQGGNSPLHF
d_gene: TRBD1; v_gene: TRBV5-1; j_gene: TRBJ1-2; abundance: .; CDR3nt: TGCGCCAGCAGCTTGGGAGCGCGACAGGGGGGCTATGGCTACACCTTC; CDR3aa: CASSLGARQGGYGYTF
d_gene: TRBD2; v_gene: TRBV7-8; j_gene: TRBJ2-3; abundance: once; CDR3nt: TGTGCCAGCAGCTCTAGCGGGAGAGAAGGAAATACGCAGTATTTT; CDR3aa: CASSSSGREGNTQYF
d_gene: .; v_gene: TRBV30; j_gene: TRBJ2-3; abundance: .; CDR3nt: TGTGCCTGGAGTAAAGGACTCTCGCTGGGCACAGATACGCAGTATTTT; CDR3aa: CAWSKGLSLGTDTQYF
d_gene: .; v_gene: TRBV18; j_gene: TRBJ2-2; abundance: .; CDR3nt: TGTGCCAGCTCACCCATCACCGGGGAGCTGTTTTTT; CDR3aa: CASSPITGELFF
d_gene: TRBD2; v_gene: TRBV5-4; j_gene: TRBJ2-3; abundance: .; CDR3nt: TGTGCCAGCAGCTTGAGGTCCGCGGGAGGGGGGGGCACAGATACGCAGTATTTT; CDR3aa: CASSLRSAGGGGTDTQYF
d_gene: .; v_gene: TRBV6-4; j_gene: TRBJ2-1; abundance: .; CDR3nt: TGTGCCAGCAGACCCTTTGGCGGGGTCTACAATGAGCAGTTCTTC; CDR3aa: CASRPFGGVYNEQFF
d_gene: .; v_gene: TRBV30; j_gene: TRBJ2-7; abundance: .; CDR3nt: TGTGCCTGGAGTAAAGGGAGCTCCTACGAGCAGTACTTC; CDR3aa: CAWSKGSSYEQYF
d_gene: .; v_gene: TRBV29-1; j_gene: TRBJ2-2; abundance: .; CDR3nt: TGCAGCGTCACCGAGGACACCGGGGAGCTGTTTTTT; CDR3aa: CSVTEDTGELFF
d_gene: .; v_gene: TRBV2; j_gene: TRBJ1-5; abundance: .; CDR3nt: TGTGCCAGCACGCGGGATAGCAATCAGCCCCAGCATTTT; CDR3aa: CASTRDSNQPQHF
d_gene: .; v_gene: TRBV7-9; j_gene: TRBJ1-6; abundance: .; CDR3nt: TGTGCCAGCAGCTATTGGGGGGGGCCTAATTCACCCCTCCACTTT; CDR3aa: CASSYWGGPNSPLHF
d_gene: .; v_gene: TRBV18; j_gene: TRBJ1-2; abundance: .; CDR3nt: TGTGCCAGCTCACCGGTCAAACAGGGTGATGGCTACACCTTC; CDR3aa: CASSPVKQGDGYTF
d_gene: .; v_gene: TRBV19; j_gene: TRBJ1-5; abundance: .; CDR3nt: TGTGCCAGTAGTATCACAGGGTCTTCCAATCAGCCCCAGCATTTT; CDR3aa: CASSITGSSNQPQHF
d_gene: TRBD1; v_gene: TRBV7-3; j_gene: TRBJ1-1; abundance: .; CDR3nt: TGTGCCAGCAGCAAAGGGGGCCGGGGGACTGAAGCTTTCTTT; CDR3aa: CASSKGGRGTEAFF
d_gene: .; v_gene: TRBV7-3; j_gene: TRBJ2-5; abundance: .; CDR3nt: TGTGCCAGCAGCTTCAATTCTGGGGGCGGGGAGACCCAGTACTTC; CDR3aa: CASSFNSGGGETQYF
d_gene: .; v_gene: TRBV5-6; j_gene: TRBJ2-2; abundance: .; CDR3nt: TGTGCCAGCATCCTCCAGGGCACCGGGGAGCTGTTTTTT; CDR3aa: CASILQGTGELFF
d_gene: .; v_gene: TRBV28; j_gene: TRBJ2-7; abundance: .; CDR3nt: TGTGCCAGCAGTTCCCGGGGAGGGCAGTACTTC; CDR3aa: CASSSRGGQYF
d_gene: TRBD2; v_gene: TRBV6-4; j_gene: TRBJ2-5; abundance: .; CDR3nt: TGTGCCAGCAGTGTGGCTAGCGGGAGGACGGAGACCCAGTACTTC; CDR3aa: CASSVASGRTETQYF
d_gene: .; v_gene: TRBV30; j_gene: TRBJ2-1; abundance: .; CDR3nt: TGTGCCTGGAGTGCGGTCGATGAGCAGTTCTTC; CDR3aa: CAWSAVDEQFF
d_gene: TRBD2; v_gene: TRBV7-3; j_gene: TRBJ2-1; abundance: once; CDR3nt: TGTGCCAGCAGCTTATGGACTAGCGGGGGGGCCACTAATGAGCAGTTCTTC; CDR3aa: CASSLWTSGGATNEQFF
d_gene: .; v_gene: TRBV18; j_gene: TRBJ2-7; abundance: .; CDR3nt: TGTGCCAGCTCAACGGGAGTTTACGAGCAGTACTTC; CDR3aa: CASSTGVYEQYF
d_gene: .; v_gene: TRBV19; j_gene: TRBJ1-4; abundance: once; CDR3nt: TGTGCCAGTAGTTACGGACTGATTTACGAAACCGCAACTAATGAAAAACTGTTTTTT; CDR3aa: CASSYGLIYETATNEKLFF
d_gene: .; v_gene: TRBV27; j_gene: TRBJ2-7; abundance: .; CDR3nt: TGTGCCAGCAGTCCGACGTGGGCCCACGAGCAGTACTTC; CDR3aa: CASSPTWAHEQYF
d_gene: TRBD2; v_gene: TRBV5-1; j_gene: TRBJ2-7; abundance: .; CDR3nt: TGCGCCAGCAGCCGGGGGGTAGCGGTGTACGAGCAGTACTTC; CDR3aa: CASSRGVAVYEQYF
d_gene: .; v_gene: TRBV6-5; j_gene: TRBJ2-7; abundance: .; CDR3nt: TGTGCCAGCAGTTCCTTTAATCTGCGGGAGCAGTACTTC; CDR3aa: CASSSFNLREQYF
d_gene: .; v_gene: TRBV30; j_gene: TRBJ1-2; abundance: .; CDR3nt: TGTGCCTGGAGGCGGGGAGGTGGCTACACCTTC; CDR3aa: CAWRRGGGYTF
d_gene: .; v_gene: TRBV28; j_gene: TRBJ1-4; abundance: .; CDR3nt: TGTGCCAGCAGGCAGGGGCCTGAAAAACTGTTTTTT; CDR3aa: CASRQGPEKLFF
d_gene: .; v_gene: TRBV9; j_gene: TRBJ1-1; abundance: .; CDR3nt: TGTGCCAGCGCCCGACAGTCGATGAACACTGAAGCTTTCTTT; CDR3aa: CASARQSMNTEAFF
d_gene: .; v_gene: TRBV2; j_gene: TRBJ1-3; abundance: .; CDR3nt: TGTGCCAGCAGTGAGACAGACTCTGGAAACACCATATATTTT; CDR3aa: CASSETDSGNTIYF
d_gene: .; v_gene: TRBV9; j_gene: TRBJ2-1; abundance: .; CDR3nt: TGTGCCAGCAGCGTAGAGGTGGCCGGGAGTGAGCAGTTCTTC; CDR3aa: CASSVEVAGSEQFF
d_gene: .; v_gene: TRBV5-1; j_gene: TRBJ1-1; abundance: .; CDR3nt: TGCGCCAGCAGCCTGATGACACCTATGAACACTGAAGCTTTCTTT; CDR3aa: CASSLMTPMNTEAFF
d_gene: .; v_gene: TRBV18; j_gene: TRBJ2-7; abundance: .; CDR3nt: TGTGCCAGCTCACGCAGGGGAGATACGAGGTCCTACGAGCAGTACTTC; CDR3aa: CASSRRGDTRSYEQYF
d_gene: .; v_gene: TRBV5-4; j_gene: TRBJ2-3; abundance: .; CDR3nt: TGTGCCAGCAGCTTGCGGTCCCAGGGGAATGCAGATACGCAGTATTTT; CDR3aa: CASSLRSQGNADTQYF
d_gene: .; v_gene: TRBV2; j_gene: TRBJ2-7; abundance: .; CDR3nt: TGTGCCAGCAGTGGGGAGTTCTACTACGAGCAGTACTTC; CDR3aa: CASSGEFYYEQYF
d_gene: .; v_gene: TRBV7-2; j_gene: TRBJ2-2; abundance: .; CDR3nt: TGTGCCAGCAGCCAGCAGGGTACCGGGGAGCTGTTTTTT; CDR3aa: CASSQQGTGELFF
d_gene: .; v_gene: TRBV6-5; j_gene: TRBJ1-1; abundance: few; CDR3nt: TGTGCCAGCAGTTACTCAGGTCTCGGGGAAGCTTTCTTT; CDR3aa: CASSYSGLGEAFF
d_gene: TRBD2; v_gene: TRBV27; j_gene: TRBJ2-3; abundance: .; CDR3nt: TGTGCCAGCCGCCGAGCGGGAGGAACAGATACGCAGTATTTT; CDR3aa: CASRRAGGTDTQYF
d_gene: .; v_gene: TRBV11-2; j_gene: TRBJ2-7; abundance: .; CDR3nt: TGTGCCAGCAGCTCCCGGACATCTACCTACGAGCAGTACTTC; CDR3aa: CASSSRTSTYEQYF
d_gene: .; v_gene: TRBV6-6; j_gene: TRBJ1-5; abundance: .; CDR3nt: TGTGCCAGCAACCTTCCGGGGAATCAGCCCCAGCATTTT; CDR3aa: CASNLPGNQPQHF
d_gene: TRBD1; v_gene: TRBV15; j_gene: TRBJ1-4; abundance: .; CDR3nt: TGTGCCACCAGCAGGCAAAGGGGGCTGACTAATGAAAAACTGTTTTTT; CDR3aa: CATSRQRGLTNEKLFF